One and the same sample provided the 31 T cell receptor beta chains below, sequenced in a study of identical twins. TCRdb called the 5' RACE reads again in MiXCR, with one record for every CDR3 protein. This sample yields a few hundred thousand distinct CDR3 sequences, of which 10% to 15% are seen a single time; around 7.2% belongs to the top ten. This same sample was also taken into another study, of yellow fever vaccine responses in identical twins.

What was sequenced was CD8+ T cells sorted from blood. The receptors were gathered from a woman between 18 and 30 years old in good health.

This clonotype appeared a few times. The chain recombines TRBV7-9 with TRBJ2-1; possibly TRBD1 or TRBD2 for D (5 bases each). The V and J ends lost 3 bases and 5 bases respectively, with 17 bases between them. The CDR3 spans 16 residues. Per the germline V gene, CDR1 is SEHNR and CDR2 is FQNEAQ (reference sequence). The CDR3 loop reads CASSFEGSRSNNEQFF. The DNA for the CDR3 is TGTGCCAGCAGCTTTGAGGGGTCGCGGAGTAACAATGAGCAGTTCTTC.

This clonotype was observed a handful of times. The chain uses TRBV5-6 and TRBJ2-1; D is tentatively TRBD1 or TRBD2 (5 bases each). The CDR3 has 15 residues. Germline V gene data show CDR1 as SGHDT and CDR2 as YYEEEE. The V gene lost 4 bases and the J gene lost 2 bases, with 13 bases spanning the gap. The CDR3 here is CASSLTGPTYNEQFF. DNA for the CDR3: TGTGCCAGCAGCCTAACGGGACCAACCTACAATGAGCAGTTCTTC.

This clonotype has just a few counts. Here the CDR3 reads CASKGRELPQHF. The CDR3 coding sequence is TGTGCCAGCAAAGGCAGGGAACTGCCCCAGCATTTT. The rearrangement joins TRBV2 to TRBJ1-5; possibly TRBD1 for D (5 bases). Germline values: CDR1 SNHLY, CDR2 FYNNEI. The CDR3 spans 12 residues. The V end lost 7 bases, the J end lost 9 bases, and 13 bases lay between the germline ends.

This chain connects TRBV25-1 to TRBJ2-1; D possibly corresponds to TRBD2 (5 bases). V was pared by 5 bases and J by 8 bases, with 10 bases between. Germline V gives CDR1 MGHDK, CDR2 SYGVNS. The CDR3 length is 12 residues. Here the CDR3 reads CASSLGSHEQFF. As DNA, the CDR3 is TGTGCCAGCAGTTTGGGGAGCCATGAGCAGTTCTTC.

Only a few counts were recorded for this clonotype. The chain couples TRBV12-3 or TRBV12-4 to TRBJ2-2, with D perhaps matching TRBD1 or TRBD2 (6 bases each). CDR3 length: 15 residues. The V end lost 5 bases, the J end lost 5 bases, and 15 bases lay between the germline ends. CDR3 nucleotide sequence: TGTGCCAGCAGTCACAGGGTTGGGAGGACCGGGGAGCTGTTTTTT. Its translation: CASSHRVGRTGELFF.

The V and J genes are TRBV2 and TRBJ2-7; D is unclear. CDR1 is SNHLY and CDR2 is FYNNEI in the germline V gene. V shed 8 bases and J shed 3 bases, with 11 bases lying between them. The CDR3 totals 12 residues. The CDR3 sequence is CASLHTDYEQYF. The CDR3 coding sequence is TGTGCCAGCCTTCACACAGACTACGAGCAGTACTTC.

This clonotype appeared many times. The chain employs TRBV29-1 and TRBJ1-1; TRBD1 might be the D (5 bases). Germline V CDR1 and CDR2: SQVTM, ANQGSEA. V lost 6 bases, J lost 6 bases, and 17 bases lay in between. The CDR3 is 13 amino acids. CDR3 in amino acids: CSVTGTADAEAFF. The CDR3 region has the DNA TGCAGCGTAACCGGGACTGCTGACGCTGAAGCTTTCTTT.

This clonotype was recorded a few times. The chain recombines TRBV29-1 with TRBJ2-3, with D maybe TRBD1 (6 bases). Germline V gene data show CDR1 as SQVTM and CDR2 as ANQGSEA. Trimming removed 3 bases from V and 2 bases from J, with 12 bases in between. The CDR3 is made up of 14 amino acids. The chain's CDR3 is CSVDRGGLTDTQYF. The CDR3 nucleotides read TGCAGCGTTGACAGGGGCGGACTCACAGATACGCAGTATTTT.

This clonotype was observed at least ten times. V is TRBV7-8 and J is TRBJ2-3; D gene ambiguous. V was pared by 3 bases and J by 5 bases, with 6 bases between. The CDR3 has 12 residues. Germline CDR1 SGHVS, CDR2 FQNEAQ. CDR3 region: CASSFGVDTQYF. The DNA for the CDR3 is TGTGCCAGCAGCTTTGGCGTAGATACGCAGTATTTT.

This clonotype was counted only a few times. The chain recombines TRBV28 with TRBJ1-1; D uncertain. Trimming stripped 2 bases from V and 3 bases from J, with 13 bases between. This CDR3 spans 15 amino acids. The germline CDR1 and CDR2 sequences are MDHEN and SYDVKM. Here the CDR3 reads CASSLMSSWDTEAFF. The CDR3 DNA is TGTGCCAGCAGTTTAATGTCCAGCTGGGACACTGAAGCTTTCTTT.

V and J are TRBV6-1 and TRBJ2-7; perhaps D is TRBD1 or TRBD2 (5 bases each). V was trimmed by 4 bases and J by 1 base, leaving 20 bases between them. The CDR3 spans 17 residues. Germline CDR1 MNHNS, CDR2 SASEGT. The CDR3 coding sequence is TGTGCCAGCAGTGGAGGCATCGGGGCCGAGTTGTCCTACGAGCAGTACTTC. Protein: CASSGGIGAELSYEQYF.

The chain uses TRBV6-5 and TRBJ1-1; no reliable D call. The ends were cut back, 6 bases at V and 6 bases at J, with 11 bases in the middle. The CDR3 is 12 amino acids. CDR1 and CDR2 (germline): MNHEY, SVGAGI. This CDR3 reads CASSHGNAEAFF. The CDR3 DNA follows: TGTGCCAGCAGCCATGGTAACGCTGAAGCTTTCTTT.

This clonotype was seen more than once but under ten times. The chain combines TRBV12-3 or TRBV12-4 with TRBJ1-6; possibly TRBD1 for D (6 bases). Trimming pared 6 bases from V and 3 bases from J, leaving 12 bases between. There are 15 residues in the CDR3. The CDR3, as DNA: TGTGCCAGCAGCCCCGGACAGCACTATAATTCACCCCTCCACTTT. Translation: CASSPGQHYNSPLHF.

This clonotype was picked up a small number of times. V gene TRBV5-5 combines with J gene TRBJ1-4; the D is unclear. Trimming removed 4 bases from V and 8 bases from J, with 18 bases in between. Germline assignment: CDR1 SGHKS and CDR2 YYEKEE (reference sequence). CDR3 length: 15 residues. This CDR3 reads CASSGGGFSAEKLFF. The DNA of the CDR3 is TGTGCCAGCAGCGGCGGAGGTTTCTCGGCGGAAAAACTGTTTTTT.

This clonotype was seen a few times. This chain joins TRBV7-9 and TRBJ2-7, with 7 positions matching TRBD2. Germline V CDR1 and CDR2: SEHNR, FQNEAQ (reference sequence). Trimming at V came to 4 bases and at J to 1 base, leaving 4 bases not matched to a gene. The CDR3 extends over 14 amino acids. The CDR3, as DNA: TGTGCCAGCAGCTCGGCGGGAGCTTCCTACGAGCAGTACTTC. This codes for CASSSAGASYEQYF.

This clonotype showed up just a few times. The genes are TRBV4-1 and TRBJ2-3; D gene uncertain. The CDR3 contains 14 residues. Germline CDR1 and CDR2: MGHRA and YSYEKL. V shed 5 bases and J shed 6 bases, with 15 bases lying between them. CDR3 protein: CASSESRSADTQYF. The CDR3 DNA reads TGCGCCAGCAGCGAATCTAGGTCCGCGGATACGCAGTATTTT.

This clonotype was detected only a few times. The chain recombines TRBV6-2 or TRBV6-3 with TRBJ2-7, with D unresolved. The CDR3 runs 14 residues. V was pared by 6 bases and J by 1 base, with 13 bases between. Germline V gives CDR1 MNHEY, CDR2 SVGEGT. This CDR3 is CASSHPAGSYEQYF. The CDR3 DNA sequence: TGTGCCAGCAGCCACCCGGCTGGGTCCTACGAGCAGTACTTC.

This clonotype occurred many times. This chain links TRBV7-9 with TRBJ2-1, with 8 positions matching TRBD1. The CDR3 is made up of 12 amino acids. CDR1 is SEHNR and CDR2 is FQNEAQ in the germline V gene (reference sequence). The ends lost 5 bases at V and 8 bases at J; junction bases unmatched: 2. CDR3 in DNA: TGTGCCAGCAGCCCGGACAGGGATGAGCAGTTCTTC. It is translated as CASSPDRDEQFF.

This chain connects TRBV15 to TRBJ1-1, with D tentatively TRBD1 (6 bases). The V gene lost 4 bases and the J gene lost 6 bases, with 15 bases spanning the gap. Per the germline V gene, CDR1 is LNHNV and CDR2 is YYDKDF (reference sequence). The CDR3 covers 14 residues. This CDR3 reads CATSTPLQGSEAFF. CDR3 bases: TGTGCCACCAGCACCCCCCTACAGGGTTCTGAAGCTTTCTTT.

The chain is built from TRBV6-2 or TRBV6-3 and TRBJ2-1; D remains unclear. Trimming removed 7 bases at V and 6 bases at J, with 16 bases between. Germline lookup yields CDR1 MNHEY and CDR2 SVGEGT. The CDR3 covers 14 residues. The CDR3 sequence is CASTETSPPNEQFF. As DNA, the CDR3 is TGTGCCAGCACTGAGACTTCCCCCCCCAATGAGCAGTTCTTC.

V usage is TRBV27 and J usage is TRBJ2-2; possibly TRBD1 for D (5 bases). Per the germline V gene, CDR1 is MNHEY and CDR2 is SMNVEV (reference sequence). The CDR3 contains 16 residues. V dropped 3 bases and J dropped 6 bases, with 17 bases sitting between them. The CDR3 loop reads CASSLIRADGSGELFF. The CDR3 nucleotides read TGTGCCAGCAGTTTGATCAGGGCAGATGGGTCCGGGGAGCTGTTTTTT.

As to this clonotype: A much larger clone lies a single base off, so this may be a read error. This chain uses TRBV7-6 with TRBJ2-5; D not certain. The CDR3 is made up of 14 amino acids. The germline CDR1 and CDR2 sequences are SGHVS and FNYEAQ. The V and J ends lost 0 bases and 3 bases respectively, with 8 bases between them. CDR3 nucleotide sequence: TGTGCCAGCAGCTTAGCCACAAAGGAAGAGACCCAGTACTTC. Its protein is CASSLATKEETQYF.

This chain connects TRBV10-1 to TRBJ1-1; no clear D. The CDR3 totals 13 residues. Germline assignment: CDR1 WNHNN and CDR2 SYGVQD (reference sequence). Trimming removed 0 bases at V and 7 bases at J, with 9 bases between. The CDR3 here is CASSESYWNEAFF. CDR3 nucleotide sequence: TGCGCCAGCAGTGAGTCGTATTGGAATGAAGCTTTCTTT.

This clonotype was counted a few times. CDR3 sequence (DNA): TGCGCCAGCAGCGTGACAGGTCCCTCTGGCGAGCAGTACTTC. Protein sequence: CASSVTGPSGEQYF. The chain is built from TRBV5-1 and TRBJ2-7; the D gene is possibly TRBD1 (6 bases). V was cut by 4 bases and J by 6 bases, with 17 bases left in between. This CDR3 is 14 amino acids long. Germline V CDR1 and CDR2: SGHRS, YFSETQ.

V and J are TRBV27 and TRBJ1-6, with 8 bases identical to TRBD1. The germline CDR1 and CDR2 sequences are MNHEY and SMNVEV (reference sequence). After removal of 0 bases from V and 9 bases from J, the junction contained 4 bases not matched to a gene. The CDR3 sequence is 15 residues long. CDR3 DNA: TGTGCCAGCAGTTTATCGGGTACAGGGGGTTCACCCCTCCACTTT. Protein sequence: CASSLSGTGGSPLHF.

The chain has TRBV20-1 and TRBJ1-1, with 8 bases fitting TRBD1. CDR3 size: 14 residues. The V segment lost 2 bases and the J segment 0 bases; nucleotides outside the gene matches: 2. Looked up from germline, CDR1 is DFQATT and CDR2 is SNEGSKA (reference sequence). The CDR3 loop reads CSARRQGMNTEAFF. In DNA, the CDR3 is TGCAGTGCTAGACGACAGGGGATGAACACTGAAGCTTTCTTT.

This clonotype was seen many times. CDR3 nucleotides: TGTGCCAGCAGTCCCACATTCTCGGGACTAGCGGGGCCTCATAGCACAGATACGCAGTATTTT. Its translation is CASSPTFSGLAGPHSTDTQYF. The chain employs TRBV27 and TRBJ2-3; TRBD2 matches at 13 bases. J lost 0 bases, V lost 5 bases, and 17 bases had no gene match. The CDR3 runs 21 residues. CDR1 is MNHEY and CDR2 is SMNVEV in the germline V gene (reference sequence).

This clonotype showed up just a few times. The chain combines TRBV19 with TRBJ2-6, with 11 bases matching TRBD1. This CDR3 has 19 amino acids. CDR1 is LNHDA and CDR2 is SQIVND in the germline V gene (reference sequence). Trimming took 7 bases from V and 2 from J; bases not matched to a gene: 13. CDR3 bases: TGTGCCAGTAACCATATTATGGGACAGGGGGACACTGGGGCCAACGTCCTGACTTTC. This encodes CASNHIMGQGDTGANVLTF.

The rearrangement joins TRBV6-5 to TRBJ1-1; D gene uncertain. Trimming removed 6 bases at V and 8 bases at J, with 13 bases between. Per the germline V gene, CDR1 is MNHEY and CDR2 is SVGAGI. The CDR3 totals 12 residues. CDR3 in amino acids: CASSRQGREAFF. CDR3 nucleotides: TGTGCCAGCAGCCGTCAAGGGAGAGAAGCTTTCTTT.

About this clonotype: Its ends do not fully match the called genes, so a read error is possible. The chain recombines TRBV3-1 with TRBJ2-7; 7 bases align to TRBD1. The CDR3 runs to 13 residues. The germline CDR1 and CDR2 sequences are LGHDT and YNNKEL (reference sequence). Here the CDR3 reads CTSSQDRDTEQYF. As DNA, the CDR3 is TGTACCAGCAGCCAAGACAGGGACACCGAGCAGTACTTC.

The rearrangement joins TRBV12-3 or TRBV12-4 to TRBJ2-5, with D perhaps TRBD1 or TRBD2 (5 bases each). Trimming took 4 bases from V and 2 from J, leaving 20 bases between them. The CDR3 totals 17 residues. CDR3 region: CASSSLGVARKQETQYF. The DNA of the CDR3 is TGTGCCAGCAGTTCCCTGGGGGTGGCGAGAAAACAAGAGACCCAGTACTTC.